This TCR beta chain was captured by sequencing in a study of blood T cell repertoires in COVID-19. Study-wide background: The cDNA or gDNA used as material had been derived from T cells, B-cell-depleted T cells, or PBMCs.

This table comes from immunoSEQ multiplex PCR, and its TCRdb copy is limited to in-frame clones, with some not included. This sample yields 200,000 or so clones, of which around 84% are seen a single time; roughly 10% belongs to the top ten. Trimming stripped 9 bases from V and 3 bases from J, with 14 bases between. The length of the CDR3 is 14 residues. CDR1 is KGHDR and CDR2 is SFDVKD in the germline V gene. The material sequenced was peripheral blood. J is TRBJ1-5 and V is TRBV24-1; D is perhaps TRBD1 (6 bases). This TCR derives from an elderly woman with COVID-19, enrolled during active disease. CDR3 sequence (DNA): TGTGCCACCTCGGCAGGGACAATCAATCAGCCCCAGCATTTT. Its translation: CATSAGTINQPQHF.